The rows below give T cell receptor beta chains drawn from one sample of a study of control samples from healthy donors and cancer patients. Clones were sequenced by immunoSEQ multiplex PCR, and TCRdb holds only the in-frame ones, with some missing. The sample includes about 6,000 clones, over 60% of them seen just once. Sequencing was performed on formalin-fixed, paraffin-embedded tissue. Receptors were obtained from a male donor with melanoma. Both conserved end residues are part of each CDR3. Each record gives: V gene, J gene, clone size, D gene, CDR3 DNA, CDR3 protein. D genes are given only for firm matches. Not all rows give a size; the values are once, few, many and, for expanded clones, a class.

>TRBV27|TRBJ2-3|NA|NA
TGTGCCAGCAGTCCTCGGGGGAACACAGATACGCAGTATTTT
CASSPRGNTDTQYF
>TRBV3-1/TRBV3-2|TRBJ1-2|NA|NA
TGTGCCAGCAGCCAAGTAAACAGGCGCTATGGCTACACCTTC
CASSQVNRRYGYTF
>TRBV11-2|TRBJ2-7|NA|NA
TGTGCCAGCAGCCGCCAGGCATCTGACTCCTACGAGCAGTACTTC
CASSRQASDSYEQYF
>TRBV7-8|TRBJ2-2|NA|NA
TGTGCCAGCAGCTTAGTTCAGGGCCTGAACACCGGGGAGCTGTTTTTT
CASSLVQGLNTGELFF
>TRBV9|TRBJ2-5|once|NA
TGTGCCAGCGGACAGTCCCAAGAGACCCAGTACTTC
CASGQSQETQYF
>TRBV5-6|TRBJ2-7|NA|NA
TGTGCCAGCAGCACACCAAAGGACCAACGCTACGAGCAGTACTTC
CASSTPKDQRYEQYF
>TRBV6-5|TRBJ2-3|NA|NA
TGTGCCAGCGGGTTGACGGGGTCATATACGCAGTATTTT
CASGLTGSYTQYF
>TRBV7-9|TRBJ1-1|few|TRBD1
TGTGCCAGCAGCATACCGGGACAGGACAACACTGAAGCTTTCTTT
CASSIPGQDNTEAFF
>TRBV12-3/TRBV12-4|TRBJ2-1|few|TRBD2
TGTGCCACGGGACTAGCGGGAGTCGAGCAGTTCTTC
CATGLAGVEQFF
>TRBV7-8|TRBJ2-1|NA|NA
TGTGCCAGCAGCTTAGGAGGCCTAAATGAGCAGTTCTTC
CASSLGGLNEQFF
>TRBV12-3/TRBV12-4|TRBJ1-5|NA|NA
TGTGCCAGCAGTTTAATAGAGGGTCAGCCCCAGCATTTT
CASSLIEGQPQHF
>TRBV27|TRBJ2-7|NA|TRBD2
TGTGCCAGCAGTCCGACGCCTCTAGCGGGAGTCTACGAGCAGTACTTC
CASSPTPLAGVYEQYF
>TRBV15|TRBJ1-3|NA|NA
TGTGCCACCAGCAGAGATCCGAACGCCGGGCCTGGAAACACCATATATTTT
CATSRDPNAGPGNTIYF
>TRBV2|TRBJ2-6|NA|NA
TGTGCCAGCGATCCCTCTGGGGCCAACGTCCTGACTTTC
CASDPSGANVLTF
>TRBV4-3|TRBJ2-3|NA|TRBD2
TGCGCCAGCAGCCAAGGAAGCGGGGGTAGCACAGATACGCAGTATTTT
CASSQGSGGSTDTQYF
>TRBV4-1|TRBJ2-7|NA|NA
TGCGCCAGCAGCCAAACTGCAAGCGGATCCTACGAGCAGTACTTC
CASSQTASGSYEQYF
>TRBV19|TRBJ2-2|NA|NA
TGTGCCAGTAGTATCATTGGGGGCGCCGGGGAGCTGTTTTTT
CASSIIGGAGELFF
>TRBV10-2|TRBJ1-5|NA|TRBD1
TGCGCCAGCAGTACAGGGGTGAATCAGCCCCAGCATTTT
CASSTGVNQPQHF
>TRBV24-1|TRBJ2-1|once|TRBD2
TGTGCCACCAGTGATTTACCTAGCGGAGCCCACAATGAGCAGTTCTTC
CATSDLPSGAHNEQFF
>TRBV27|TRBJ2-5|NA|NA
TGTGCCAGCAGTAGTGGTCGGGAGACCCCTCGAGGGGAGACCCAGTACTTC
CASSSGRETPRGETQYF
>TRBV7-9|TRBJ2-1|NA|NA
TGTGCCAGCAGCCAAGACGCCAATGAGCAGTTCTTC
CASSQDANEQFF
>TRBV2|TRBJ1-6|NA|NA
TGTGCCAGCAGCACAGACGGAAATTCACCCCTCCACTTT
CASSTDGNSPLHF
>TRBV25-1|TRBJ1-2|NA|NA
TGTGCCAGCGATGGGGAGGATGGCTACACCTTC
CASDGEDGYTF
>TRBV21-1|TRBJ1-1|NA|NA
TGTGCCAGCAGCGAAGTGGGGGACCCTATGAACACTGAAGCTTTCTTT
CASSEVGDPMNTEAFF
>TRBV6-5|TRBJ1-1|NA|NA
TGTGCCAGCAAGGGGGTAGTCGCTGAAGCTTTCTTT
CASKGVVAEAFF
>TRBV3-1/TRBV3-2|TRBJ1-6|NA|NA
TGTGCCAGCAGCCAAGATCCCTATAATTCACCCCTCCACTTT
CASSQDPYNSPLHF
>TRBV18|TRBJ1-6|NA|NA
TGTGCCAGCTCACCGACTCCCCGGGATTCACCCCTCCACTTT
CASSPTPRDSPLHF
>TRBV3-1/TRBV3-2|TRBJ2-7|NA|TRBD2
TGTGCCAGCAGCCAAAAAACAGGCCCAGGGAGGGATTCCTACGAGCAGTACTTC
CASSQKTGPGRDSYEQYF
>TRBV27|TRBJ1-6|NA|NA
TGTGCCAGCAGTGAGGCTATGCGTTCACCCCTCCACTTT
CASSEAMRSPLHF
>TRBV13|TRBJ1-5|NA|NA
TGTGCCAGCAGCTTAGGGGCAGCCGGGCGGGGTCAGCCCCAGCATTTT
CASSLGAAGRGQPQHF
>TRBV20-1|TRBJ1-2|NA|TRBD1
TGCAGTGCTAGTGTCCCCGGGACAGGCTATGGCTACACCTTC
CSASVPGTGYGYTF
>TRBV9|TRBJ2-7|NA|NA
TGTGCCAGCAGTACGGGGAGCTACGAGCAGTACTTC
CASSTGSYEQYF
>TRBV15|TRBJ2-7|once|NA
TGTGCCACCAGCAGAGGCGGGCTGAGCTCCTACGAGCAGTACTTC
CATSRGGLSSYEQYF
>TRBV4-2|TRBJ2-1|NA|NA
TGTGCCAGCAGCCCGACGAACAATGAGCAGTTCTTC
CASSPTNNEQFF
>TRBV5-4|TRBJ2-4|NA|TRBD1
TGTGCCAGCAGCTCCTCACAGGGGGCGAACATTCAGTACTTC
CASSSSQGANIQYF
>TRBV27|TRBJ2-1|NA|TRBD2
TGTGCCAGCAGACCTTTTAGCGGGCCTGCCTACAATGAGCAGTTCTTC
CASRPFSGPAYNEQFF
>TRBV13|TRBJ2-1|NA|NA
TGTGCCAGCAGCTTAGGCCAGAGCAATGAGCAGTTCTTC
CASSLGQSNEQFF
>TRBV6-2/TRBV6-3|TRBJ1-3|NA|NA
TGTGCCAGCAGTCGCGCAGGGTTGTCTGGAAACACCATATATTTT
CASSRAGLSGNTIYF
>TRBV6-5|TRBJ1-6|NA|NA
TGTGCCAGCAGTTACAGTGGGTCACCCCTCCACTTT
CASSYSGSPLHF
>TRBV3-1/TRBV3-2|TRBJ2-7|few|TRBD2
TGTGCCAGCAGCCAAGCCAGGGCACTAGCGGGAAGCTACGAGCAGTACTTC
CASSQARALAGSYEQYF
>TRBV14|TRBJ2-7|NA|NA
TGTGCCAGCAGCCAAGACCTACTGAGCTCCTACGAGCAGTACTTC
CASSQDLLSSYEQYF
>TRBV7-8|TRBJ2-7|NA|NA
TGTGCCAGCAGCCCCTCCGACAGTCTCTACGAGCAGTACTTC
CASSPSDSLYEQYF
>TRBV19|TRBJ1-1|NA|TRBD1
TGTGCCAGTAGTATCCCGGACAGGGCCACTGAAGCTTTCTTT
CASSIPDRATEAFF
>TRBV15|TRBJ2-1|NA|TRBD2
TGTGCCACCAGCAACTTCGGGGGGGGATCTTCCTACAATGAGCAGTTCTTC
CATSNFGGGSSYNEQFF
>TRBV3-1/TRBV3-2|TRBJ1-4|few|NA
TGTGCCAGCAGCCTAGATGGGGGAGAAAAACTGTTTTTT
CASSLDGGEKLFF
>TRBV19|TRBJ1-5|NA|TRBD1
TGTGCCAGTAGTTCCGGGACAGCTAGCAATCAGCCCCAGCATTTT
CASSSGTASNQPQHF
>TRBV9|TRBJ2-1|medium-sized|NA
TGTGCCAGCAGCGTGAGCGGGTACAATGAGCAGTTCTTC
CASSVSGYNEQFF
>TRBV5-6|TRBJ2-7|NA|NA
TGTGCCACCACGACAGGCCTTTCCTACGAGCAGTACTTC
CATTTGLSYEQYF
>TRBV12-3/TRBV12-4|TRBJ2-1|NA|NA
TGTGCCAGCAGGACTCTAGAGGCCAATGAGCAGTTCTTC
CASRTLEANEQFF
>TRBV27|TRBJ2-3|few|NA
TGTGCCAGCAGTTTATGGCGAACAGATACGCAGTATTTT
CASSLWRTDTQYF
>TRBV18|TRBJ2-7|few|TRBD2
TGTGCCAGCTCACCAGGGAGCGGGAGGGCCAGCTCCTACGAGCAGTACTTC
CASSPGSGRASSYEQYF
>TRBV19|TRBJ2-7|NA|TRBD1
TGTGCCAGTAGTAGGGGGACAGCAACCTACGAGCAGTACTTC
CASSRGTATYEQYF
>TRBV4-3|TRBJ2-7|NA|NA
TGCGCCAGCAGCCAAGATCGGCGGGGCAGTTTGGGGGAGCAGTACTTC
CASSQDRRGSLGEQYF
>TRBV11-2|TRBJ2-7|few|NA
TGTGCCAGCAGCCGGACAGTACGAACGTACGAGCAGTACTTC
CASSRTVRTYEQYF
>TRBV7-3|TRBJ2-1|once|TRBD2
TGTGCCAGCAGCCAACTAGCGGGAGGACCGGTTGAGCAGTTCTTC
CASSQLAGGPVEQFF
>TRBV18|TRBJ2-5|NA|NA
TGTGCCAGCTCACCAAAGGGCTCCCTAGGGGAGACCCAGTACTTC
CASSPKGSLGETQYF
>TRBV6-6|TRBJ2-1|medium-sized|NA
TGTGCCAGCAGCCCCCGCGCCGAGAATGAGCAGTTCTTC
CASSPRAENEQFF
>TRBV19|TRBJ2-7|once|TRBD2
TGTGCCAGTAGCTTTAGCGGGGAAAGCTCCTACGAGCAGTACTTC
CASSFSGESSYEQYF
>TRBV7-9|TRBJ2-7|NA|TRBD2
TGTGCCAGCAGCCCGGGACTAGCGGAGCCCTACGAGCAGTACTTC
CASSPGLAEPYEQYF
>TRBV7-8|TRBJ2-1|few|NA
TGTGCCAGCAGCTGGATCTCAGGCGAGGGCAATGAGCAGTTCTTC
CASSWISGEGNEQFF